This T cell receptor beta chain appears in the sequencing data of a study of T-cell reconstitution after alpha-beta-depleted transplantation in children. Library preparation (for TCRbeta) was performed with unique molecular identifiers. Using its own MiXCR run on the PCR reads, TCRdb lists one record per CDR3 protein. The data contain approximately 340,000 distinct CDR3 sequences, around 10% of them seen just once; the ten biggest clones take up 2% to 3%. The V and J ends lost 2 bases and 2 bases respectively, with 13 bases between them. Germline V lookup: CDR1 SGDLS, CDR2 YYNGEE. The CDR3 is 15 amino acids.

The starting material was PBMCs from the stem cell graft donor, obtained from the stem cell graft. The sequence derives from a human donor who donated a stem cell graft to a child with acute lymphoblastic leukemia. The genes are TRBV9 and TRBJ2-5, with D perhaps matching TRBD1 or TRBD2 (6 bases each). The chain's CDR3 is CASSVSQGRQETQYF. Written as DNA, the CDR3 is TGTGCCAGCAGCGTGAGTCAGGGGAGGCAAGAGACCCAGTACTTC.